Below, 10 T cell receptor beta chains from the same sample are listed, as sequenced in a study of cytomegalovirus exposure and HLA in healthy donors. Primers: 60 Vbeta forward and 13 Jbeta reverse. TCRdb's copy holds only in-frame clones and misses some; the assay was immunoSEQ multiplex PCR. The sample shows around 130,000 clones, about 85% of them seen only once. The sample comprised PBMCs. These TCRs come from a boy between 10 and 17 years old in good health and CMV-seronegative.

V and J are TRBV5-1 and TRBJ2-6, with 9 bases that match TRBD1. Germline lookup yields CDR1 SGHRS and CDR2 YFSETQ. Losses at the gene ends were 0 bases for V and 2 bases for J; bases not matched to a gene: 0. The CDR3 covers 16 residues. In DNA form, the CDR3 reads TGCGCCAGCAGCTTGGGACAGGGGGCTGGGGCCAACGTCCTGACTTTC. Residues: CASSLGQGAGANVLTF. Based on the CDR3 plus reference TRBV5-1 and TRBJ2-6, the full variable domain is KAGVTQTPRYLIKTRGQQVTLSCSPISGHRSVSWYQQTPGQGLQFLFEYFSETQRNKGNFPGRFSGRQFSNSRSEMNVSTLELGDSALYLCASSLGQGAGANVLTFGAGSRLTVL.

The V gene is TRBV29-1, the J gene TRBJ1-1, with 10 nucleotides matching TRBD1. This CDR3 is 13 amino acids long. Trimming took 5 bases from V and 5 from J; bases not matched to a gene: 5. CDR1 is SQVTM and CDR2 is ANQGSEA in the germline V gene. DNA of the CDR3: TGCAGCGTTACGACAGGGGGCGGAACTGAAGCTTTCTTT. Encoded protein: CSVTTGGGTEAFF.

The chain combines TRBV4-1 with TRBJ1-3, with no clear D. The CDR3 spans 16 residues. Germline V gives CDR1 MGHRA, CDR2 YSYEKL. V lost 0 bases and J lost 4, with 13 bases in between. In nucleotides, the CDR3 is TGCGCCAGCAGCCAAGAGGCGGGATTAGCGGGAAACACCATATATTTT. Amino acids: CASSQEAGLAGNTIYF.

The gene calls are TRBV14 and TRBJ1-4; unclear D gene. Germline V gene sequence: CDR1 SGHDN, CDR2 FVKESK. V was pared by 0 bases and J by 6 bases, with 17 bases between. The CDR3 loop spans 17 amino acids. Here the CDR3 reads CASSQDTYPSVDEKLFF. In DNA, the CDR3 is TGTGCCAGCAGCCAAGATACGTATCCGTCGGTCGATGAAAAACTGTTTTTT.

V and J are TRBV6-5 and TRBJ1-1, with 7 nucleotides matching TRBD1. Germline trimming cut 6 bases from V and 1 base from J; bases unmatched to any gene: 8. Germline V CDR1 and CDR2: MNHEY, SVGAGI. CDR3 length: 15 amino acids. The CDR3 DNA sequence: TGTGCCAGCAGCCGGGACAGCGGGCAGAACACTGAAGCTTTCTTT. This translates into CASSRDSGQNTEAFF.

The chain employs TRBV7-2 and TRBJ2-7; weak D call: TRBD2 (5 bases). Germline V gene sequence: CDR1 SGHTA, CDR2 FQGNSA. This CDR3 region has 15 residues. V lost 2 bases and J lost 4, with 15 bases in between. The CDR3 coding sequence is TGTGCCAGCAGCTTATGGACCGACTCGGGGTACGAGCAGTACTTC. Protein: CASSLWTDSGYEQYF. Using reference TRBV7-2 and TRBJ2-7 for the parts outside the CDR3, the full variable domain is GAGVSQSPSNKVTEKGKDVELRCDPISGHTALYWYRQSLGQGLEFLIYFQGNSAPDKSGLPSDRFSAERTGGSVSTLTIQRTQQEDSAVYLCASSLWTDSGYEQYFGPGTRLTVT.

This chain joins TRBV7-9 and TRBJ2-7; tentatively, D is TRBD1 (7 bases). Germline loops: CDR1 SEHNR, CDR2 FQNEAQ (reference sequence). The V end lost 5 bases, the J end lost 0 bases, and 20 bases lay between the germline ends. This CDR3 is built from 17 residues. The CDR3 DNA sequence: TGTGCCAGCAGCGCCGGACAGGCGCGGGACGTCTCCTACGAGCAGTACTTC. Its protein product is CASSAGQARDVSYEQYF. The whole variable domain, filled in from reference TRBV7-9 and TRBJ2-7, reads DTGVSQNPRHKITKRGQNVTFRCDPISEHNRLYWYRQTLGQGPEFLTYFQNEAQLEKSRLLSDRFSAERPKGSFSTLEIQRTEQGDSAMYLCASSAGQARDVSYEQYFGPGTRLTVT.

The chain couples TRBV4-1 to TRBJ2-7; tentative D call: TRBD1 (6 bases). The CDR3 has 15 amino acids. The V and J ends lost 0 bases and 2 bases respectively, with 11 bases between them. Germline V gene sequence: CDR1 MGHRA, CDR2 YSYEKL. CDR3 sequence (DNA): TGCGCCAGCAGCCAAGATTCGGACAGTACCTACGAGCAGTACTTC. Protein: CASSQDSDSTYEQYF.

V gene TRBV9 combines with J gene TRBJ1-3; the D is unclear. Between the trimmed V and J ends, which lost 0 bases and 0 bases, there was a span of 7 bases. Germline CDR1 SGDLS, CDR2 YYNGEE. This CDR3 contains 15 residues. The CDR3, as DNA: TGTGCCAGCAGCGTAGTGTCCGGCTCTGGAAACACCATATATTTT. Protein product: CASSVVSGSGNTIYF.

The CDR3 protein is CASSEGVAYEQYF. In DNA, the CDR3 is TGTGCCAGCTCCGAGGGGGTAGCCTACGAGCAGTACTTC. The chain employs TRBV18 and TRBJ2-7; D is perhaps TRBD1 (6 bases). Germline loops: CDR1 KGHSH, CDR2 LQKENI. This CDR3 has 13 amino acids. V lost 6 bases and J 2 bases, leaving 11 bases between the germline ends.